The next 2 T cell receptor beta chains were all read from a single sample in a study of T-cell reconstitution after alpha-beta-depleted transplantation in children. Unique molecular identifiers were used to barcode this TCRbeta library. TCRdb reprocessed the PCR reads via MiXCR and lists one record per CDR3 protein. The table has about 690,000 distinct CDR3 sequences, approximately 16% seen once. The specimen was PBMCs from the stem cell graft donor, collected from the stem cell graft. These receptors came from a human donor who donated a stem cell graft to a child with acute myeloid leukemia.

The chain couples TRBV20-1 to TRBJ2-1; a weak D match, TRBD1 (7 bases). From germline, CDR1 is DFQATT and CDR2 SNEGSKA (reference sequence). The CDR3 totals 16 residues. V was pared by 6 bases and J by 4 bases, with 22 bases between. The CDR3 nucleotides read TGCAGTGCCTTCGAAAGGGGACAGCGGGTATACAATGAGCAGTTCTTC. Its translation is CSAFERGQRVYNEQFF.

This clonotype was detected only a few times. The chain is built from TRBV28 and TRBJ1-1; tentatively, D is TRBD1 (5 bases). The germline V gene encodes CDR1 MDHEN and CDR2 SYDVKM. Trimming shortened V by 3 bases and J by 3 bases, and 11 bases separated the two germline ends. The CDR3 spans 14 residues. CDR3 amino acids: CASSFTGVDTEAFF. Here the CDR3 DNA reads TGTGCCAGCAGTTTCACGGGGGTCGACACTGAAGCTTTCTTT.